The sequence of this T cell receptor beta chain was determined in a study of CD8 T cell repertoires and HIV-1 epitope variants. Assay used: immunoSEQ multiplex PCR; TCRdb lists only in-frame clones, some missing. The table records a few thousand clones, 60% to 75% of them present only once. Of note for this clone: Its antigen is as yet unknown.

This CDR3 is built from 14 residues. CDR1 and CDR2 (germline): LGHNA, YNFKEQ. Trimming cost V 5 bases and J 1 base, with 12 bases left between them. Source material: cultured CD8+ T cells derived from PBMCs. The chain couples TRBV4-2 to TRBJ2-7, with a possible D match to TRBD1 (5 bases). This receptor was obtained from a male donor with HIV. CDR3 DNA sequence: TGTGCCAGCAGCTTGGTCGACAGTTCCTACGAGCAGTACTTC. It codes for CASSLVDSSYEQYF.